The next 6 T cell receptor beta chains were all read from a single sample in a study of blood T cell repertoires in COVID-19. Assay: immunoSEQ multiplex PCR; the TCRdb copy retains only in-frame clones and omits some. The data show some 49,000 clones, with 81% seen just once and about 22% held by the top ten. Sequencing was performed on peripheral blood. Receptor source: a woman older than 75 with COVID-19, enrolled during active disease.

V gene TRBV5-1 combines with J gene TRBJ2-7; 12 bases match TRBD2. Germline trimming cut 4 bases from V and 5 bases from J; bases unmatched to any gene: 7. Germline CDR1 SGHRS, CDR2 YFSETQ. This CDR3 region has 15 residues. CDR3 region: CASSETSGRKDEQYF. CDR3 in DNA: TGCGCCAGCAGCGAGACTAGCGGGAGAAAGGACGAGCAGTACTTC. The full variable domain, completed using reference TRBV5-1 and TRBJ2-7, is KAGVTQTPRYLIKTRGQQVTLSCSPISGHRSVSWYQQTPGQGLQFLFEYFSETQRNKGNFPGRFSGRQFSNSRSEMNVSTLELGDSALYLCASSETSGRKDEQYFGPGTRLTVT.

The rearrangement uses TRBV3-1 (or the pseudogene TRBV3-2) and TRBJ1-5, with unresolved D. Germline CDR1 and CDR2: LGHDT and YNNKEL (reference sequence). The CDR3 length is 14 residues. V dropped 1 base and J dropped 7 bases, with 11 bases sitting between them. The CDR3 DNA is TGTGCCAGCAGCCAAGCGACGACGGGACAGCCCCAGCATTTT. Protein: CASSQATTGQPQHF.

V usage is TRBV19 and J usage is TRBJ2-1; TRBD2 matches at 11 bases. The junction had 3 bases not matched to a gene; V was cut back by 4 bases and J by 7 bases. The CDR3 is 14 residues long. Germline V CDR1 and CDR2: LNHDA, SQIVND (reference sequence). CDR3 loop: CASSTGLAVNEQFF. In DNA, the CDR3 is TGTGCCAGTAGTACGGGACTAGCGGTTAATGAGCAGTTCTTC.

The rearrangement joins TRBV14 to TRBJ2-1, with D uncertain. CDR3 length: 14 amino acids. Trimming took 0 bases from V and 15 from J, leaving 18 bases between them. The V gene's germline CDR1 is SGHDN and CDR2 FVKESK. CDR3: CASSQDVGASSRFF. The CDR3 DNA is TGTGCCAGCAGCCAAGATGTCGGAGCCTCGTCTCGGTTCTTC.

The CDR3 loop reads CASSIAGTGDYGYTF. The DNA for the CDR3 is TGTGCCAGTAGTATCGCCGGGACAGGGGACTATGGCTACACCTTC. The chain carries TRBV19 and TRBJ1-2; TRBD1 matches at 10 bases. CDR1 LNHDA and CDR2 SQIVND come from the germline V gene (reference sequence). The CDR3 is 15 residues long. Trimming removed 3 bases from V and 3 bases from J; junction bases left unmatched: 4.

The chain joins TRBV10-3 to TRBJ1-6; TRBD1 aligns across 7 bases. V shed 4 bases, J shed 10 bases, and the junction held 4 bases outside the gene matches. The CDR3 sequence is 13 residues long. Germline lookup yields CDR1 ENHRY and CDR2 SYGVKD. Here the CDR3 reads CAISGDRVSPLHF. The CDR3, as DNA: TGTGCCATCAGTGGCGACAGGGTATCACCCCTCCACTTT.